This is a list of T cell receptor beta chains from one sample in a study of blood T cell repertoires in COVID-19. Using immunoSEQ multiplex PCR, the repertoire was profiled, and TCRdb retains in-frame clones only, with some absent. The sample lists roughly 200,000 clones, around 81% seen once, with 4% to 5.5% in the top ten. The sequenced sample was peripheral blood. The source of these receptors is a man in his forties or fifties with active or convalescent COVID-19. The CDR3 runs from the conserved cysteine through the conserved F or W. The order of the fields is V gene, D gene, clone size, J gene, CDR3 protein, CDR3 DNA. The D gene is left open where the match is weak. Clone size is shown for a subset of rows, as once, few, many or a class of expanded clone.

v_gene: TRBV5-8; d_gene: TRBD1; abundance: .; j_gene: TRBJ1-1; CDR3aa: CASSLAVGTGGTEAFF; CDR3nt: TGTGCCAGCAGCTTGGCCGTAGGGACAGGGGGTACTGAAGCTTTCTTT
v_gene: TRBV5-4; d_gene: TRBD1; abundance: .; j_gene: TRBJ2-1; CDR3aa: CASSFRDRAYNEQFF; CDR3nt: TGTGCCAGCAGCTTCCGGGACAGGGCTTACAATGAGCAGTTCTTC
v_gene: TRBV19; d_gene: .; abundance: .; j_gene: TRBJ1-2; CDR3aa: CASSIDLIYYGYTF; CDR3nt: TGTGCCAGTAGTATAGACCTAATCTACTATGGCTACACCTTC
v_gene: TRBV2; d_gene: .; abundance: .; j_gene: TRBJ1-5; CDR3aa: CASNPGTGDQPQHF; CDR3nt: TGTGCCAGCAACCCCGGGACGGGGGATCAGCCCCAGCATTTT
v_gene: TRBV7-2; d_gene: .; abundance: .; j_gene: TRBJ1-3; CDR3aa: CASSVSSGNTIYF; CDR3nt: TGTGCCAGCAGCGTTAGCTCTGGAAACACCATATATTTT
v_gene: TRBV7-9; d_gene: TRBD2; abundance: .; j_gene: TRBJ2-3; CDR3aa: CASSPAGGGVDTQYF; CDR3nt: TGTGCCAGCAGCCCCGCGGGCGGGGGAGTAGATACGCAGTATTTT
v_gene: TRBV7-9; d_gene: .; abundance: .; j_gene: TRBJ1-2; CDR3aa: CASSFLAFNYGYTF; CDR3nt: TGTGCCAGCAGCTTTTTGGCCTTTAACTATGGCTACACCTTC
v_gene: TRBV30; d_gene: TRBD2; abundance: .; j_gene: TRBJ2-1; CDR3aa: CAWTSGLAGINEQFF; CDR3nt: TGTGCCTGGACCTCGGGGCTAGCGGGAATCAATGAGCAGTTCTTC
v_gene: TRBV5-5; d_gene: .; abundance: .; j_gene: TRBJ1-1; CDR3aa: CASSLSPNTEAFF; CDR3nt: TGTGCCAGCAGCTTGAGCCCGAACACTGAAGCTTTCTTT
v_gene: TRBV19; d_gene: .; abundance: .; j_gene: TRBJ1-5; CDR3aa: CASSVTGNSNQPQHF; CDR3nt: TGTGCCAGTAGTGTCACAGGGAATAGCAATCAGCCCCAGCATTTT
v_gene: TRBV6-6; d_gene: TRBD1; abundance: .; j_gene: TRBJ2-5; CDR3aa: CASSQQGPGETQYF; CDR3nt: TGTGCCAGCAGCCAACAGGGGCCCGGGGAGACCCAGTACTTC
v_gene: TRBV6-4; d_gene: .; abundance: .; j_gene: TRBJ2-5; CDR3aa: CASRSGVGQETQYF; CDR3nt: TGTGCCAGCAGGTCAGGGGTTGGACAAGAGACCCAGTACTTC
v_gene: TRBV7-9; d_gene: .; abundance: .; j_gene: TRBJ1-2; CDR3aa: CASRTGLNYGYTF; CDR3nt: TGTGCCAGCAGGACAGGCCTTAACTATGGCTACACCTTC
v_gene: TRBV30; d_gene: .; abundance: .; j_gene: TRBJ1-4; CDR3aa: CAWSVIQEKLFF; CDR3nt: TGTGCCTGGAGTGTAATCCAGGAAAAACTGTTTTTT
v_gene: TRBV19; d_gene: TRBD1; abundance: .; j_gene: TRBJ1-5; CDR3aa: CASSGRTGDSNQPQHF; CDR3nt: TGTGCCAGTAGTGGACGGACAGGGGATAGCAATCAGCCCCAGCATTTT
v_gene: TRBV7-9; d_gene: .; abundance: .; j_gene: TRBJ2-5; CDR3aa: CASTYDSEGTQYF; CDR3nt: TGTGCCAGCACCTACGACTCTGAGGGGACCCAGTACTTC
v_gene: TRBV7-9; d_gene: .; abundance: once; j_gene: TRBJ2-5; CDR3aa: CASKDSSSETQYF; CDR3nt: TGTGCCAGCAAGGACTCATCCTCAGAGACCCAGTACTTC
v_gene: TRBV18; d_gene: TRBD1; abundance: .; j_gene: TRBJ1-1; CDR3aa: CASSRAGGYIEAFF; CDR3nt: TGTGCCAGCTCACGCGCAGGGGGCTATATTGAAGCTTTCTTT
v_gene: TRBV6-5; d_gene: .; abundance: .; j_gene: TRBJ2-4; CDR3aa: CASSYLPTGGKVIQYF; CDR3nt: TGTGCCAGCAGTTACCTCCCTACTGGCGGTAAAGTCATTCAGTACTTC
v_gene: TRBV27; d_gene: TRBD1; abundance: .; j_gene: TRBJ1-5; CDR3aa: CASSIQGQGQPQHF; CDR3nt: TGTGCCAGCAGTATACAGGGGCAGGGTCAGCCCCAGCATTTT
v_gene: TRBV28; d_gene: TRBD1; abundance: .; j_gene: TRBJ2-1; CDR3aa: CASSFTRGQSSYNEQFF; CDR3nt: TGTGCCAGCAGTTTTACCCGGGGACAGAGCTCCTACAATGAGCAGTTCTTC
v_gene: TRBV13; d_gene: .; abundance: once; j_gene: TRBJ1-5; CDR3aa: CASSFGRVRQPQHF; CDR3nt: TGTGCCAGCAGCTTTGGGAGGGTTAGGCAGCCCCAGCATTTT